This T cell receptor beta chain was observed in a study of liver allograft versus peripheral blood T cells (dated by TCRdb to about 2020). About the full investigation: T cell receptor repertoires present within transplanted livers were compared with repertoires in the peripheral blood of liver transplant recipients.

Sequencing was carried out with an Illumina MiSeq. The public sequencing data were trimmed at Q25 with fastp and processed into clonotypes with MiXCR by TCRdb, which kept only in-frame beta chains. Duplicate CDR3 protein sequences are folded into a single record with the most common DNA and genes. The sample data list 5,500 to 6,000 distinct CDR3 sequences, and approximately 14% of these were observed just once. Of the sample, 2.5% to 3.5% is held by the ten largest clones. Overall results and qualifications from the work: T cell receptor repertoires inside liver allografts were reported to be different from the repertoires detected in peripheral blood.

CDR1 is given as SGHKS and CDR2 as YYEKEE, both from the germline V gene (reference sequence). Its CDR3 holds 14 amino acids, cysteine through phenylalanine. CDR3 DNA only is kept here, 42 bases in frame from base 1. Cut back by 4 bases and 3 bases, the V and J ends lie 14 bases apart. This clonotype is labeled medium-sized (0.01 to 0.1%). What antigen it recognizes has not been identified. The input lacks base qualities; no much larger clone sits a single base away. The source of this sequence is a human patient who had a liver transplant. A transplant means some T cells may be of graft donor rather than patient origin. Here the chain combines TRBV5-5 and TRBJ2-7, with TRBD1 perhaps the D gene, on 5 matching bases. The nucleotides read TGTGCCAGCAGCCCCGGACACAAAATCTACGAGCAGTACTTC. This yields the protein CASSPGHKIYEQYF. Here the CDR3 is joined to the reference TRBV5-5 and TRBJ2-7 genes, and the full variable domain is: DAGVTQSPTHLIKTRGQQVTLRCSPISGHKSVSWYQQVLGQGPQFIFQYYEKEERGRGNFPDRFSARQFPNYSSELNVNALLLGDSALYLCASSPGHKIYEQYFGPGTRLTVT.